The 8 T cell receptor beta chains presented below share a single source sample, sequenced in a study of cytomegalovirus exposure and HLA in healthy donors. The study ran its PCR with 60 Vbeta and 13 Jbeta primers. Measured with immunoSEQ multiplex PCR; TCRdb has only the in-frame clones, and not every one. The data hold over 100,000 clones, with 75% to 90% observed a single time. The source material was PBMCs. The receptor source for this set is a man under 40 in good health and CMV-seronegative.

The V gene is TRBV7-8, the J gene TRBJ2-1; TRBD1 might be the D (5 bases). The CDR3 contains 14 residues. Between the trimmed V and J ends, which lost 6 bases and 0 bases, there was a span of 9 bases. Germline V gene lookup returns CDR1 SGHVS and CDR2 FQNEAQ. CDR3 in amino acids: CASRLTGSYNEQFF. The CDR3 nucleotides read TGTGCCAGCAGACTCACAGGCTCCTACAATGAGCAGTTCTTC.

J is TRBJ1-6 and V is TRBV7-6, with 10 bases that match TRBD1. There are 15 residues in the CDR3. Per germline, CDR1 SGHVS and CDR2 FNYEAQ. Germline trimming cut 5 bases from V and 8 bases from J; bases unmatched to any gene: 6. The CDR3: CASSPLGQGDSPLHF. The CDR3 nucleotides read TGTGCCAGCAGCCCGCTAGGACAGGGGGATTCACCCCTCCACTTT.

The chain carries TRBV4-2 and TRBJ1-1; 7 bases match TRBD1. Germline values: CDR1 LGHNA, CDR2 YNFKEQ. The V gene end was trimmed by 6 bases and the J gene end by 5 bases; junction bases not matched to a gene: 12. This CDR3 comprises 15 residues. CDR3 sequence (DNA): TGTGCCAGCAGGCGGAGGGCCGGGACAGCAACTGAAGCTTTCTTT. This sequence encodes CASRRRAGTATEAFF.

CDR3 protein: CASSLAGAGLAKPLADTQYF. The CDR3 DNA sequence: TGTGCCAGCAGCTTAGCCGGGGCGGGACTAGCGAAACCCCTGGCAGATACGCAGTATTTT. The rearrangement links TRBV7-2 to TRBJ2-3, with TRBD2 identical over 10 bases. The germline gives CDR1 SGHTA, CDR2 FQGNSA. This CDR3 region has 20 residues. J lost 4 bases, V lost 0 bases, and 16 bases had no gene match.

This rearrangement joins TRBV30 to TRBJ1-6; TRBD1 might be the D (5 bases). Trimming stripped 5 bases from V and 7 bases from J, with 12 bases between. Per germline, CDR1 GTSNPN and CDR2 SVGIG (reference sequence). The CDR3 is made up of 13 amino acids. The chain's CDR3 is CAWLGPDNSPLHF. CDR3 sequence (DNA): TGTGCCTGGTTGGGGCCGGACAATTCACCCCTCCACTTT.

The gene calls are TRBV27 and TRBJ2-5; D is ambiguous. V was trimmed by 5 bases and J by 5 bases, leaving 15 bases between them. This CDR3 has 14 residues. CDR1 is MNHEY and CDR2 is SMNVEV in the germline V gene (reference sequence). In nucleotides, the CDR3 is TGTGCCAGCAGTAGGCAGACCGTCGGGGAGACCCAGTACTTC. Translated: CASSRQTVGETQYF.

The chain combines TRBV7-9 with TRBJ2-1, with D possibly TRBD1 on 6 matching bases. The CDR3 is 12 residues long. Germline-derived CDR1 and CDR2 are SEHNR and FQNEAQ (reference sequence). V was cut by 0 bases and J by 13 bases, with 10 bases left in between. Here the CDR3 reads CASSLAGAEQFF. The CDR3 DNA reads as TGTGCCAGCAGCTTAGCGGGGGCGGAACAGTTCTTC.

The rearrangement links TRBV6-5 to TRBJ1-2; 7 bases map to TRBD1. CDR1 is MNHEY and CDR2 is SVGAGI in the germline V gene. Trimming removed 1 base from V and 4 bases from J; junction bases left unmatched: 3. This CDR3 has 14 amino acids. CDR3 region: CASSYLQGPYGYTF. The CDR3 DNA follows: TGTGCCAGCAGTTACTTACAGGGGCCCTATGGCTACACCTTC.